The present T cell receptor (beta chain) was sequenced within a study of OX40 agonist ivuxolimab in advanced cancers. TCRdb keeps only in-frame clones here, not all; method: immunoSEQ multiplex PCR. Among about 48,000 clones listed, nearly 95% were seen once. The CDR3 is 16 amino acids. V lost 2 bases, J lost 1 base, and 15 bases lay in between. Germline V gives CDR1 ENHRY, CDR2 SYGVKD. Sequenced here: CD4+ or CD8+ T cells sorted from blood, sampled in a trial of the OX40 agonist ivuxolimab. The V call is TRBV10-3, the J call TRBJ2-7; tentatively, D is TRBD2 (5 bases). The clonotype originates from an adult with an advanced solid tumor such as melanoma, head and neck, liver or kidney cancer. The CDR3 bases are TGTGCCATCAGTGAGCCTGTTTCTCGGGGATCCTACGAGCAGTACTTC. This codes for CAISEPVSRGSYEQYF.